The present TCR beta chain was sequenced within a study of blood T cell repertoires in COVID-19. This clone has a handful of counts. Assignment of participants to cohorts was predicated upon participant-reported clinical history. Sequencing used immunoSEQ multiplex PCR; TCRdb keeps in-frame clones, though not all of them. The sample carries roughly 250,000 clones, roughly 85% recorded once. The sequence came from a woman aged 35 to 49 who had been exposed to COVID-19. Sequences were obtained from PBMCs or T cells enriched from blood (not recorded which).

The CDR3 nucleotides read TGTGCCAGCAGTGCGAATTCTCAGCGGGACTATGGCTACACCTTC. Translating it yields CASSANSQRDYGYTF. The chain links TRBV2 to TRBJ1-2; no clear D gene. V lost 4 bases and J lost 3, with 15 bases in between. Germline V gene sequence: CDR1 SNHLY, CDR2 FYNNEI. The CDR3 spans 15 residues.